The 24 T cell receptor beta chains presented below share a single source sample, sequenced in a study of blood T cell repertoires in COVID-19. Libraries were prepared by immunoSEQ multiplex PCR; TCRdb keeps only in-frame clonotypes and omits some of them. Among 300,000 to 450,000 clones listed, approximately 81% were seen once. Sequences were obtained from peripheral blood. The receptors originated from a woman under 30 with acute or convalescent COVID-19.

V gene TRBV5-1 combines with J gene TRBJ1-1; TRBD1 matches at 8 bases. Losses at the gene ends were 3 bases for V and 1 base for J; bases not matched to a gene: 5. Germline CDR1 reads SGHRS; CDR2 reads YFSETQ. The CDR3 is 15 residues long. CDR3 sequence (DNA): TGCGCCAGCAGCTCTGGGGGGACAGGGAACACTGAAGCTTTCTTT. This translates into CASSSGGTGNTEAFF.

The V call is TRBV6-5, the J call TRBJ1-6; the match to TRBD1 covers 9 bases. This CDR3 has 15 residues. Germline-derived CDR1 and CDR2 are MNHEY and SVGAGI. V shed 6 bases and J 11 bases; nucleotides not matched to a gene: 11. Here the CDR3 DNA reads TGTGCCAGCAGGGAGACCGGGACAGGGCTTCCACCCCTCCACTTT. Encoded protein: CASRETGTGLPPLHF.

The chain combines TRBV7-9 with TRBJ1-3, with D perhaps matching TRBD1 (6 bases). Trimming removed 5 bases from V and 3 bases from J, with 14 bases in between. The germline V gene has CDR1 SEHNR and CDR2 FQNEAQ (reference sequence). The CDR3 has 15 residues. CDR3 DNA: TGTGCCAGCAGCCTCGCGGGGGGGCTTGGAAACACCATATATTTT. Its protein product is CASSLAGGLGNTIYF.

The chain recombines TRBV5-1 with TRBJ1-6; D perhaps matches TRBD1 (6 bases). The germline V and J ends were trimmed by 3 bases and 1 base, with 14 bases remaining between them. The CDR3 sequence is 17 residues long. Germline loops: CDR1 SGHRS, CDR2 YFSETQ. The DNA for the CDR3 is TGCGCCAGCAGCTCCGGGGGGCTCGAATCCTATAATTCACCCCTCCACTTT. Translation gives CASSSGGLESYNSPLHF.

V is TRBV30 and J is TRBJ2-1; the D gene is possibly TRBD2 (6 bases). V was trimmed by 3 bases and J by 1 base, leaving 10 bases between them. CDR1 GTSNPN and CDR2 SVGIG come from the germline V gene (reference sequence). CDR3 length equals 14 residues. The CDR3 reads CAWRSGRSYNEQFF. CDR3 nucleotide sequence: TGTGCCTGGAGATCAGGGAGGTCCTACAATGAGCAGTTCTTC.

CDR3 bases: TGTGCCACCAGCAGGGACAAGGTGGCAGATACGCAGTATTTT. Translating gives CATSRDKVADTQYF. The V and J genes are TRBV15 and TRBJ2-3; D possibly corresponds to TRBD1 (5 bases). The CDR3 consists of 14 residues. Per germline, CDR1 LNHNV and CDR2 YYDKDF (reference sequence). Trimming took 3 bases from V and 4 from J, leaving 11 bases between them.

The V call is TRBV9, the J call TRBJ1-6; no reliable D call. With 0 bases removed from V and 9 bases from J, the gap between germline ends came to 7 bases. CDR3 size: 13 residues. CDR1 SGDLS and CDR2 YYNGEE come from the germline V gene. DNA of the CDR3: TGTGCCAGCAGCGTAGGGCCTGGTTCACCCCTCCACTTT. Residues: CASSVGPGSPLHF.

The rearrangement joins TRBV19 to TRBJ1-5; D is unclear. Trimming left V 2 bases short and J 1 base short, with 12 bases between. Germline CDR1 reads LNHDA; CDR2 reads SQIVND (reference sequence). The CDR3 has 16 amino acids. Here the CDR3 DNA reads TGTGCCAGTAGTATACTGGCACCAGAAAGCAATCAGCCCCAGCATTTT. Translated, it gives CASSILAPESNQPQHF.

The chain carries TRBV11-2 and TRBJ2-7; a possible D gene is TRBD1 (5 bases). From germline, CDR1 is SGHAT and CDR2 FQNNGV. Trimming pared 5 bases from V and 5 bases from J, leaving 13 bases between. The CDR3 has 13 residues. CDR3 bases: TGTGCCAGCAGCCGGGCAGGGTTCAACGAGCAGTACTTC. It yields the protein CASSRAGFNEQYF. The complete variable domain, with remaining parts taken from reference TRBV11-2 and TRBJ2-7, reads EAGVAQSPRYKIIEKRQSVAFWCNPISGHATLYWYQQILGQGPKLLIQFQNNGVVDDSQLPKDRFSAERLKGVDSTLKIQPAKLEDSAVYLCASSRAGFNEQYFGPGTRLTVT.

The chain carries TRBV6-5 and TRBJ1-2, with D perhaps matching TRBD1 (6 bases). V lost 3 bases and J 3 bases, leaving 17 bases between the germline ends. From germline, CDR1 is MNHEY and CDR2 SVGAGI. The CDR3 has 16 amino acids. The CDR3 DNA reads as TGTGCCAGCAGTTATGCCCAGGGGAACAGCTACTATGGCTACACCTTC. Its translation: CASSYAQGNSYYGYTF.

This chain links TRBV20-1 with TRBJ2-3; the D gene is possibly TRBD2 (6 bases). V lost 3 bases, J lost 0 bases, and 19 bases lay in between. CDR1 and CDR2 from the germline V gene are DFQATT and SNEGSKA (reference sequence). The CDR3 runs to 17 residues. CDR3 sequence (DNA): TGCAGTGCTAGTCTCCCAGCGGGTGGTCTTAGCACAGATACGCAGTATTTT. It specifies CSASLPAGGLSTDTQYF.

The chain combines TRBV4-1 with TRBJ1-2; 7 nucleotides align to TRBD1. The junction had 6 bases not matched to a gene; V was cut back by 0 bases and J by 8 bases. Germline V gene data show CDR1 as MGHRA and CDR2 as YSYEKL. The CDR3 loop spans 14 amino acids. CDR3 region: CASSQEEGAGGYTF. In DNA, the CDR3 is TGCGCCAGCAGCCAAGAAGAGGGGGCGGGAGGCTACACCTTC.

CDR3 region: CASSFPGQADQPQHF. The CDR3 DNA sequence: TGTGCCAGCAGTTTTCCTGGACAGGCGGATCAGCCCCAGCATTTT. V gene TRBV6-6 combines with J gene TRBJ1-5; 7 bases match TRBD1. This CDR3 is built from 15 residues. Germline values: CDR1 MNHNY, CDR2 SVGAGI (reference sequence). Germline trimming cut 4 bases from V and 5 bases from J; bases unmatched to any gene: 8.

The rearrangement links TRBV9 to TRBJ2-5; tentatively, D is TRBD1 (5 bases). The germline V gene encodes CDR1 SGDLS and CDR2 YYNGEE. V was pared by 0 bases and J by 4 bases, with 7 bases between. The length of the CDR3 is 13 residues. CDR3 in amino acids: CASSVEGRETQYF. CDR3 DNA: TGTGCCAGCAGCGTAGAGGGGCGAGAGACCCAGTACTTC.

The V gene is TRBV4-1, the J gene TRBJ1-6, with D possibly being TRBD1 (5 bases). From germline, CDR1 is MGHRA and CDR2 YSYEKL. V was clipped by 1 base and J by 3 bases, with 13 bases between them. The CDR3 covers 17 residues. The CDR3 nucleotides are TGCGCCAGCAGCCAAGTTGAGAGCAGGGTCTATAATTCACCCCTCCACTTT. Protein sequence: CASSQVESRVYNSPLHF.

This clone was observed a single time. CDR3 sequence reads: CASSRTGRGQPQHF. CDR3 nucleotide sequence: TGTGCCAGCAGTCGGACAGGGCGAGGGCAGCCCCAGCATTTT. The chain recombines TRBV28 with TRBJ1-5; 8 bases are shared with TRBD1. V was clipped by 5 bases and J by 7 bases; unmatched bases: 7. Looked up from germline, CDR1 is MDHEN and CDR2 is SYDVKM. The CDR3 runs 14 residues.

The chain links TRBV7-2 to TRBJ2-3, with 11 bases that match TRBD2. V was clipped by 0 bases and J by 5 bases; unmatched bases: 4. Germline values: CDR1 SGHTA, CDR2 FQGNSA. The CDR3 is made up of 16 amino acids. The CDR3 is CASSLALAGVGDTQYF. The CDR3 region has the DNA TGTGCCAGCAGCTTAGCACTAGCGGGAGTAGGAGATACGCAGTATTTT.

The V gene is TRBV27, the J gene TRBJ2-7; D may be TRBD2 (5 bases). The germline gives CDR1 MNHEY, CDR2 SMNVEV (reference sequence). This CDR3 comprises 15 residues. Deletions cut 6 bases from V and 0 bases from J, with 15 bases between. This CDR3 reads CASSPGRSSSYEQYF. CDR3 nucleotides: TGTGCCAGCAGCCCGGGAAGGTCGAGCTCCTACGAGCAGTACTTC.

The chain couples TRBV13 to TRBJ1-1, with D maybe TRBD1 (5 bases). CDR3 size: 15 residues. Germline V gives CDR1 PRHDT, CDR2 FYEKMQ (reference sequence). Between the trimmed V and J ends, which lost 5 bases and 3 bases, there was a span of 16 bases. This CDR3 reads CASSPTSWGDTEAFF. Written as DNA, the CDR3 is TGTGCCAGCAGCCCGACTTCTTGGGGGGACACTGAAGCTTTCTTT.

The chain has TRBV5-4 and TRBJ1-1; unclear D gene. The germline V and J ends were trimmed by 2 bases and 11 bases, with 16 bases remaining between them. Germline CDR1 and CDR2: SGHNT and YYREEE (reference sequence). The length of the CDR3 is 13 residues. DNA for the CDR3: TGTGCCAGCAGCTTCTTTTCGCAGGAGGTGGCTTTCTTT. The encoded protein is CASSFFSQEVAFF.

This chain connects TRBV27 to TRBJ2-7; D gene uncertain. Germline loops: CDR1 MNHEY, CDR2 SMNVEV (reference sequence). V dropped 7 bases and J dropped 1 base, with 11 bases sitting between them. The length of the CDR3 is 13 residues. CDR3 protein: CASMRSLSYEQYF. The DNA for the CDR3 is TGTGCCAGCATGAGAAGTTTGTCCTACGAGCAGTACTTC.

The rearrangement uses TRBV19 and TRBJ1-1, with 7 bases lining up with TRBD1. The CDR3 loop spans 19 amino acids. Germline V gene data show CDR1 as LNHDA and CDR2 as SQIVND (reference sequence). J lost 2 bases, V lost 6 bases, and 21 bases had no gene match. Written as DNA, the CDR3 is TGTGCCAGTAGCTCGATTCGACAGGGTTTGGGGAACGTTAACACTGAAGCTTTCTTT. Its protein product is CASSSIRQGLGNVNTEAFF. The complete variable domain, with remaining parts taken from reference TRBV19 and TRBJ1-1, reads DGGITQSPKYLFRKEGQNVTLSCEQNLNHDAMYWYRQDPGQGLRLIYYSQIVNDFQKGDIAEGYSVSREKKESFPLTVTSAQKNPTAFYLCASSSIRQGLGNVNTEAFFGQGTRLTVV.

The V and J genes are TRBV30 and TRBJ2-7, with 8 bases fitting TRBD1. V lost 2 bases, J lost 5 bases, and 11 bases stayed unmatched. Germline assignment: CDR1 GTSNPN and CDR2 SVGIG (reference sequence). CDR3 length: 15 residues. This CDR3 reads CAWSKGGQGGNEQYF. CDR3 sequence (DNA): TGTGCCTGGAGTAAAGGAGGACAGGGTGGCAACGAGCAGTACTTC.

The chain employs TRBV6-5 and TRBJ1-1; D gene unclear. There are 13 residues in the CDR3. The germline V gene encodes CDR1 MNHEY and CDR2 SVGAGI. The CDR3 sequence: CASEAFYDTEAFF. CDR3 DNA: TGTGCTTCCGAGGCGTTTTATGACACTGAAGCTTTCTTT.